This note documents a single T cell receptor (beta chain) sequence. Its target is unknown. The sample comes from a study of vaccination and CD4 T cells after COVID-19. Once obtained from cultured CD4+ T cells, the DNA was sequenced using the Oncomine TCR Beta short-read assay. TCRdb redid the calling of the PCR reads with MiXCR, one entry per CDR3 protein. Among roughly 17,000 distinct CDR3 sequences listed, about 53% were seen once. Germline V gene sequence: CDR1 SQVTM, CDR2 ANQGSEA. This CDR3 has 13 residues. The V end lost 4 bases, the J end lost 0 bases, and 9 bases lay between the germline ends. Described treatment: roughly ten-day PBMC culture with coronavirus spike peptide pools or control peptides (ViraFEST assay).

Sequencing was carried out using CD4+ T cells from blood, cultured in vitro. The chain links TRBV29-1 to TRBJ1-1; the D gene is possibly TRBD1 (5 bases). The sequence came from a human donor who had recovered from COVID-19. The CDR3: CSVGRGLNTEAFF. The CDR3 DNA reads TGCAGCGTTGGTCGGGGCTTGAACACTGAAGCTTTCTTT. Full variable domain (missing parts from reference TRBV29-1 and TRBJ1-1): SAVISQKPSRDICQRGTSLTIQCQVDSQVTMMFWYRQQPGQSLTLIATANQGSEATYESGFVIDKFPISRPNLTFSTLTVSNMSPEDSSIYLCSVGRGLNTEAFFGQGTRLTVV.